This entry features one T cell receptor (beta chain) sequence. Its antigen is currently unknown. This sample stems from a study of OX40 agonist ivuxolimab in advanced cancers. About the study: At doses from 0.01 to 10 mg/kg, patients were given intravenous ivuxolimab every 2 weeks. Three patients got partial responses; one had hepatocellular carcinoma and two had cutaneous melanoma. Points from the study as a whole: CD4+ and CD8+ blood T cells expanded clonally by week 6 at 0.1 to 3.0 mg/kg. On average, a greater number of expanded clones characterised CD8+ T cells relative to CD4+.

The length of the CDR3 is 12 residues. The V gene's germline CDR1 is SNHLY and CDR2 FYNNEI. Between the trimmed V and J ends, which lost 4 bases and 5 bases, there was a span of 5 bases. Measured with immunoSEQ multiplex PCR; TCRdb has only the in-frame clones, and not every one. The repertoire holds some 74,000 clones, more than 85% seen once, with more than 1% in the top ten. The sequences come from CD4+ or CD8+ T cells sorted from blood, collected in a trial of the OX40 agonist ivuxolimab. The chain employs TRBV2 and TRBJ1-4, with D unclear. The receptor's source is an adult with an advanced solid tumor such as melanoma, head and neck, liver or kidney cancer. CDR3 bases: TGTGCCAGCAGTGTGTCCAATGAAAAACTGTTTTTT. Protein sequence: CASSVSNEKLFF.